This T cell receptor beta chain was obtained from a study of shared clonotypes between healthy human individuals. General study results and limits: Relative to memory subsets, naive subsets generally showed larger estimated richness. Enrolling few donors narrowed the genetic and exposure-history diversity that was represented.

Sorted-subset replicate PCR reactions were performed with approximately 200 ng DNA, corresponding to roughly 30,000 T cell genomes. Sequencing used immunoSEQ multiplex PCR; TCRdb keeps in-frame clones, though not all of them. The sample lists about 2.4 million clones, 80% to 95% seen once, with approximately 0.37% in the top ten. The trim removed 6 bases at V and 4 bases at J, leaving 8 bases unmatched. Germline CDR1 KGHSH, CDR2 LQKENI. There are 14 residues in the CDR3. On this clone itself: Its antigen remains unknown.

This TCR derives from a man younger than 30 in good health. Some clones in this sample may be carry-over from other donors' samples. The sequencing input was naive CD4+ T cells from PBMCs. Stated subset: CD45RA+ positively selected. V and J are TRBV18 and TRBJ2-5; TRBD1 aligns across 7 bases. The CDR3 DNA sequence: TGTGCCAGCTCCCCCCCGGGACAGCCAGAGACCCAGTACTTC. Translation: CASSPPGQPETQYF.